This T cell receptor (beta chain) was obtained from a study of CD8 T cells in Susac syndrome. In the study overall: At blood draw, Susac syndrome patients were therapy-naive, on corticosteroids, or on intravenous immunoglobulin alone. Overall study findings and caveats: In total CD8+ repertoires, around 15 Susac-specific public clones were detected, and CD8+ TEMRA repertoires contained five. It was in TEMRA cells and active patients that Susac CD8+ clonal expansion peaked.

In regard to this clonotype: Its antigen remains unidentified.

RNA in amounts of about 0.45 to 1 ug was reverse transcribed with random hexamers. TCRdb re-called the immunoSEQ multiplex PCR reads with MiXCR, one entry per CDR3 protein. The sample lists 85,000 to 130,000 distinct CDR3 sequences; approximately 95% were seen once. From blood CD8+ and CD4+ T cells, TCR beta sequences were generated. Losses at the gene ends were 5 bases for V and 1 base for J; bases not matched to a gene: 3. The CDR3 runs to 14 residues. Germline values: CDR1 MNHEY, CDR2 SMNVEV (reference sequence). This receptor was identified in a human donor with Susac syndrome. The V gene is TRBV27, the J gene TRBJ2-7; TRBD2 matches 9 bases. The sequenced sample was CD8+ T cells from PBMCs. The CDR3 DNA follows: TGTGCCAGCAGTCTAGCGGGGTTGTCCTACGAGCAGTACTTC. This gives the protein CASSLAGLSYEQYF.